This T cell receptor beta chain is from a study of cytomegalovirus exposure and HLA in healthy donors. Study-wide background: Earlier results showed roughly 120 million unique TCR beta sequences derived from approximately 170 million T cells. Early released data comprised some 91 million unique TCRs from HLA-typed donors. Study-wide results and limits: On later analysis, the bulk of CMV-associated TCR beta chains appeared to be HLA-restricted. Common viral pathogens seemed to be connected with several of the most significant clusters, according to a later analysis.

The PCR made use of 60 Vbeta and 13 Jbeta primers. Produced via immunoSEQ multiplex PCR; TCRdb's table is partial and in-frame only. The repertoire consists of 90,000 to 120,000 clones, with about 75% occurring once and the leading ten covering under 6.5%. Of note for this clone: No antigen is known for it.

With 2 bases removed from V and 4 bases from J, the gap between germline ends came to 10 bases. Germline V lookup: CDR1 LNHNV, CDR2 YYDKDF (reference sequence). There are 14 residues in the CDR3. V usage is TRBV15 and J usage is TRBJ2-3; D gene uncertain. The TCR originated in a man aged 55 to 70 in good health and CMV-seropositive. The sample comprised PBMCs. The CDR3 bases are TGTGCCACCAGCAGAATGGCGGATTCAGATACGCAGTATTTT. It encodes CATSRMADSDTQYF. Using reference TRBV15 and TRBJ2-3 for the parts outside the CDR3, the full variable domain is DAMVIQNPRYQVTQFGKPVTLSCSQTLNHNVMYWYQQKSSQAPKLLFHYYDKDFNNEADTPDNFQSRRPNTSFCFLDIRSPGLGDTAMYLCATSRMADSDTQYFGPGTRLTVL.